The T cell receptor beta chain described here comes from a study of cytomegalovirus exposure and HLA in healthy donors. Study findings and constraints: The tendency of first-cohort TCR clusters to co-occur in the roughly 110 validation repertoires emerged from a later analysis.

The donors were part of the approximately 120-subject validation cohort, which stood apart from the roughly 640-subject first cohort. For this clone: What it binds is not known.

CDR1 and CDR2 from the germline V gene are SGHTA and FQGNSA. This CDR3 has 18 residues. V trimming: 0 bases; J trimming: 3 bases; junction bases outside the gene matches: 11. Libraries were prepared by immunoSEQ multiplex PCR; TCRdb keeps only in-frame clonotypes and omits some of them. Of about 260,000 clones in the sample, roughly 88% were seen once. What was sequenced was PBMCs. The V gene is TRBV7-2, the J gene TRBJ2-7; TRBD2 matches 10 bases. The origin of this receptor is a woman aged 25 to 39 in good health and CMV-seronegative. In DNA form, the CDR3 reads TGTGCCAGCAGCTTAGCGGGACTAGCGAAAGGGGAGGGCTACGAGCAGTACTTC. This sequence encodes CASSLAGLAKGEGYEQYF.